This TCR beta chain was captured in a study of shared clonotypes between healthy human individuals. As regards this clone: Antigen: not known.

Overall study findings and caveats: Across a handful of donors, naive CD4 shared around 5.3%, naive CD8 3.5% to 4%, memory CD4 2% to 2.5%, memory CD8 about 0.4%. Relative to their counterparts shared across all four donors, non-shared clonotypes exhibited diminished generation probabilities.

V lost 1 base, J lost 1 base, and 11 bases lay in between. Germline CDR1 is SGHDT and CDR2 is YYEEEE. The CDR3 length is 15 residues. The assay was immunoSEQ multiplex PCR, and TCRdb's table has in-frame clones only and misses some. Seen here are approximately 1.5 million clones, approximately 98.5% observed once, and the top ten hold over 0.3%. The investigators split CD4+ cells into a CD45RA+ naive subset and a CD45RA-negative memory subset. V usage is TRBV5-6 and J usage is TRBJ1-1; D is unclear. The source material was naive CD4+ T cells sorted from blood. The sample's subset: CD45RA+ positively selected. This TCR came from a young man in good health. DNA for the CDR3: TGTGCCAGCAGCTTGAACACAGTAAAGAACACTGAAGCTTTCTTT. It specifies CASSLNTVKNTEAFF.